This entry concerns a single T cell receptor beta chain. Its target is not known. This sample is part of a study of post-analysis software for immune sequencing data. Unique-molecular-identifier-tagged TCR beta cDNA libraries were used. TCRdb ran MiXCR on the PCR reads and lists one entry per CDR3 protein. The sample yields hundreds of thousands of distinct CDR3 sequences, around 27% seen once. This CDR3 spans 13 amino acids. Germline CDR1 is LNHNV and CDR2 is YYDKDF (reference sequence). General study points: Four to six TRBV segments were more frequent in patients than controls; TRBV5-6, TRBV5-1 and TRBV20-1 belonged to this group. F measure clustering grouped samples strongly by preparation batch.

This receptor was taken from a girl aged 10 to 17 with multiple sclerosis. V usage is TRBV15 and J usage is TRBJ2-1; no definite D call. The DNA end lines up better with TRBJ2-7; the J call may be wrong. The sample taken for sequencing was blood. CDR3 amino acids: CATSGDQYNEQYF. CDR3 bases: TGTGCCACCAGCGGCGACCAGTACAATGAGCAGTACTTC.